This T cell receptor (beta chain) stems from a study of Ad26.COV2.S vaccination and SARS-CoV-2 variants. Method: immunoSEQ multiplex PCR; TCRdb's copy keeps in-frame clones and lacks some. Counted here are approximately 350,000 clones, around 86% occurring once; the ten biggest clones make up 3.4%. Noted treatment: 19 received Ad26.COV2.S at low or high dose, single or two shots; 5 received placebo; per-sample allocation not given. The investigators took samples on day 63 after the first vaccine or placebo injection. Germline V gene sequence: CDR1 SGHRS, CDR2 YFSETQ. CDR3 size: 16 residues. Germline trimming cut 2 bases from V and 7 bases from J; bases unmatched to any gene: 6.

Here the sequenced sample was peripheral blood, taken in a trial of Ad26.COV2.S vaccine versus placebo. V is TRBV5-1 and J is TRBJ2-1; 13 nucleotides match TRBD2. The source is a person aged 18-65 years who received the Ad26.COV2.S COVID-19 vaccine or a placebo. The CDR3 coding sequence is TGCGCCAGCAGCTTAGGAGGACTAGCGGGGGTTAATGAGCAGTTCTTC. It specifies CASSLGGLAGVNEQFF.